This TCR beta chain was found in a study of blood T cells in healthy people across ages. PCR was performed a second time for roughly 7 to 12 cycles using a sample-barcoded 5' primer and a J-beta primer mix. MiXCR, run by TCRdb on the 5' RACE reads, gives a single entry per CDR3 protein. The sample consists of over 1.5 million distinct CDR3 sequences, 40% to 55% of them appearing once. Notes on the study in general: The diversity estimates, figures obtained from one million T cells, were considered underestimates. In the absence of known donor CMV status, changes in expanded clonotypes were possibly confounded. No conclusive comparison of naive versus antigen-experienced cells was possible with unsorted PBMCs.

Germline V gene lookup returns CDR1 SGHDN and CDR2 FVKESK. The CDR3 loop spans 18 amino acids. The V end was cut by 4 bases, the J end by 0 bases, with 16 bases between. Total RNA was isolated from each sample in quantities of at least 5 micrograms. There are a few counts of this clonotype. Its antigen is still unknown. Sequenced sample: blood. This sequence originates from a woman aged 40 to 50 in good health. This rearrangement joins TRBV14 to TRBJ2-6; possibly TRBD1 for D (8 bases). CDR3 amino acids: CASSLRDRTSSGANVLTF. The CDR3 DNA reads TGTGCCAGCAGCCTCCGGGACAGGACTAGCTCTGGGGCCAACGTCCTGACTTTC.